The rows below give T cell receptor beta chains drawn from one sample of a study of T cell repertoires in cytomegalovirus infection. TCRdb fed the reads into MiXCR, producing one record per CDR3 protein. The sample contains approximately 500,000 distinct CDR3 sequences, about 15% of which appear only once. Sequencing used CD8+ T cells from PBMCs. Receptors originate from a human donor in good health (CMV status not recorded). Some clones in this sample may be carry-over from other donors' samples. CDR3s include the opening cysteine and the closing phenylalanine or tryptophan. Fields, in order: V gene, J gene, CDR3 protein.

V gene: TRBV5-6
J gene: TRBJ2-7
CDR3 protein: CASSLGGPTSYEQYF

V gene: TRBV12-3/TRBV12-4
J gene: TRBJ2-5
CDR3 protein: CASSLAALETQYF

V gene: TRBV7-9
J gene: TRBJ2-5
CDR3 protein: CASSPLTDKETQYF

V gene: TRBV5-8
J gene: TRBJ2-1
CDR3 protein: CASSSQRGGYNEQFF

V gene: TRBV24-1
J gene: TRBJ2-1
CDR3 protein: CATSDPDRGPFNEQFF

V gene: TRBV28
J gene: TRBJ2-1
CDR3 protein: CASRLGSNEQFF

V gene: TRBV6-6
J gene: TRBJ1-6
CDR3 protein: CASSYEGFNSPLHF

V gene: TRBV15
J gene: TRBJ2-7
CDR3 protein: CATRPARDSGRVRSYEQYF

V gene: TRBV28
J gene: TRBJ1-5
CDR3 protein: CAISAGGSNQPQHF

V gene: TRBV19
J gene: TRBJ1-1
CDR3 protein: CASTPTLRGDTEAFF

V gene: TRBV6-5
J gene: TRBJ1-1
CDR3 protein: CASSYKRTDNTEAFF

V gene: TRBV7-9
J gene: TRBJ2-4
CDR3 protein: CASSPDRSLAKNIQYF

V gene: TRBV27
J gene: TRBJ1-1
CDR3 protein: CASSSPMRDTEAFF

V gene: TRBV6-6
J gene: TRBJ2-7
CDR3 protein: CASSIRAVDSYEQYF

V gene: TRBV6-1
J gene: TRBJ1-1
CDR3 protein: CASSYEGLNTEAYF

V gene: TRBV10-3
J gene: TRBJ2-5
CDR3 protein: CATAPTGRQETQYF

V gene: TRBV10-3
J gene: TRBJ1-5
CDR3 protein: CAISEWDQPQHF

V gene: TRBV7-8
J gene: TRBJ1-1
CDR3 protein: CASSVPHSSGTGYMNTEAFF

V gene: TRBV7-9
J gene: TRBJ1-2
CDR3 protein: CASSRDSRKGYTF

V gene: TRBV27
J gene: TRBJ2-7
CDR3 protein: CASSPSSGTLSYEQYF

V gene: TRBV3-1
J gene: TRBJ2-2
CDR3 protein: CASSLPGVIRANTGELFF

V gene: TRBV15
J gene: TRBJ1-1
CDR3 protein: CATSRDRGARTEAFF

V gene: TRBV7-6
J gene: TRBJ2-1
CDR3 protein: CASSLFRTRNEQFF

V gene: TRBV7-9
J gene: TRBJ1-1
CDR3 protein: CASAPGRGRTEAFF

V gene: TRBV6-1
J gene: TRBJ2-3
CDR3 protein: CASTLAAEDTQYF

V gene: TRBV12-5
J gene: TRBJ2-1
CDR3 protein: CASGLGGAGVHNEQFF

V gene: TRBV7-9
J gene: TRBJ1-2
CDR3 protein: CASSLFRAGVRGYTF

V gene: TRBV7-8
J gene: TRBJ2-7
CDR3 protein: CASSSRGLPAVSYEKYF

V gene: TRBV6-5
J gene: TRBJ2-7
CDR3 protein: CASSYMTGSYEQYF

V gene: TRBV11-2
J gene: TRBJ2-3
CDR3 protein: CASSFPGRATDTQYF

V gene: TRBV23-1
J gene: TRBJ2-7
CDR3 protein: CASIGPGSEQYF

V gene: TRBV7-9
J gene: TRBJ1-2
CDR3 protein: CASSLGIRGPYGYTF

V gene: TRBV7-2
J gene: TRBJ2-3
CDR3 protein: CASNDRGRTDTQYF

V gene: TRBV7-9
J gene: TRBJ1-2
CDR3 protein: CASRRDPNYGYTF

V gene: TRBV14
J gene: TRBJ2-1
CDR3 protein: CASSQGAFEQFF

V gene: TRBV19
J gene: TRBJ1-1
CDR3 protein: CASIRGLTNTEAFF

V gene: TRBV4-2
J gene: TRBJ1-4
CDR3 protein: CASSQAWAGESEKLFF

V gene: TRBV4-1
J gene: TRBJ1-4
CDR3 protein: CASSQNRGSPDEKLFF

V gene: TRBV7-9
J gene: TRBJ2-1
CDR3 protein: CASSLGTFARDEQFF

V gene: TRBV29-1
J gene: TRBJ2-3
CDR3 protein: CSVPGGPADTQYF

V gene: TRBV7-3
J gene: TRBJ2-1
CDR3 protein: CASSTQGGEQFF

V gene: TRBV12-3/TRBV12-4
J gene: TRBJ2-6
CDR3 protein: CASSTTGPHSGANVLTF

V gene: TRBV6-1
J gene: TRBJ2-1
CDR3 protein: CASSEQRGGARGNEQFF

V gene: TRBV27
J gene: TRBJ1-6
CDR3 protein: CASSQSYNSPLHF